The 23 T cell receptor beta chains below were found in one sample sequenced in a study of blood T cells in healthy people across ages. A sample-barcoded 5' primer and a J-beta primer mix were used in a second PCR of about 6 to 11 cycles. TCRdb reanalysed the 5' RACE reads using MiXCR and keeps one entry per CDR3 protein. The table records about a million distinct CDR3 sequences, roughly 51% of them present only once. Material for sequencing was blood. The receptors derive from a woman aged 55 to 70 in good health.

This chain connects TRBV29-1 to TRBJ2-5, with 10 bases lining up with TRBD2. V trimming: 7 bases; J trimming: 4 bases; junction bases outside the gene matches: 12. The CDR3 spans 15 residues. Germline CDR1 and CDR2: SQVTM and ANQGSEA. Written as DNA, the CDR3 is TGCAGCGCTTCCCCAGCGGGAGGGCTCGGAGAGACCCAGTACTTC. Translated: CSASPAGGLGETQYF. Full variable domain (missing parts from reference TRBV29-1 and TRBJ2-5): SAVISQKPSRDICQRGTSLTIQCQVDSQVTMMFWYRQQPGQSLTLIATANQGSEATYESGFVIDKFPISRPNLTFSTLTVSNMSPEDSSIYLCSASPAGGLGETQYFGPGTRLLVL.

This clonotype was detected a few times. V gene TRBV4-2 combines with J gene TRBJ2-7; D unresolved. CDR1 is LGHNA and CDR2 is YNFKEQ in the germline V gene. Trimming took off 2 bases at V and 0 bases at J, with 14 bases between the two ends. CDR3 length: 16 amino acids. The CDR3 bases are TGTGCCAGCAGCCAAAATTCAGCGCTTAGCTCCTACGAGCAGTACTTC. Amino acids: CASSQNSALSSYEQYF.

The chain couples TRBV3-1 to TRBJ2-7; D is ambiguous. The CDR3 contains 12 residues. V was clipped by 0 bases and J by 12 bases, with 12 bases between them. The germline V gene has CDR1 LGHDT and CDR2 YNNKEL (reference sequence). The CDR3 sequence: CASSQEGRTMYF. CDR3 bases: TGTGCCAGCAGCCAAGAAGGACGCACTATGTACTTC.

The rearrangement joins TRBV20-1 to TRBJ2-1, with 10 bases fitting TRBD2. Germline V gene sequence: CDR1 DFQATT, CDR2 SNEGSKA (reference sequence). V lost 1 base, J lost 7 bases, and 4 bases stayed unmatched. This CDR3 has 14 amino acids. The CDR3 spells CSARASGRENEQFF. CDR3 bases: TGCAGTGCTAGAGCTAGCGGGAGAGAGAATGAGCAGTTCTTC.

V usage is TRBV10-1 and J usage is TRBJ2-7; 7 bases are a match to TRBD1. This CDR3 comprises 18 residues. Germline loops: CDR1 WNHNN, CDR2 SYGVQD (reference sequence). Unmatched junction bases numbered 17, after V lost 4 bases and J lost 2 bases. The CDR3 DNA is TGCGCCAGCAGTGGACCCCGAGACAGGGATGCTCGACCCTACGAGCAGTACTTC. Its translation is CASSGPRDRDARPYEQYF.

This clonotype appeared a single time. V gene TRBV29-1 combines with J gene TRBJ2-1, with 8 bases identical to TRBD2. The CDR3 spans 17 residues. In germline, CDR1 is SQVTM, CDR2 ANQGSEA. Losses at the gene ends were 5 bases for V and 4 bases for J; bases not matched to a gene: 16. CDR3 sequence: CSVFLSGIPYQYNEQFF. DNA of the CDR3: TGCAGCGTTTTCCTTAGCGGGATCCCATATCAGTACAATGAGCAGTTCTTC.

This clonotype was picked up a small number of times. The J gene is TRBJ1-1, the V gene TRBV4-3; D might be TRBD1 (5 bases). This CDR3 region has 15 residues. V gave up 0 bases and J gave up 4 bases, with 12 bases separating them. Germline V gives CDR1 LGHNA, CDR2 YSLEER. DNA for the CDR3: TGCGCCAGCAGCCAAGATCTGTGGGGGACCACTGAAGCTTTCTTT. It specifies CASSQDLWGTTEAFF.

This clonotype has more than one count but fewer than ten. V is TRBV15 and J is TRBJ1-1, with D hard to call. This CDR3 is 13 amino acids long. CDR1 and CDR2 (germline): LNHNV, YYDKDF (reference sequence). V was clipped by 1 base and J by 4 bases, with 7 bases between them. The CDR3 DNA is TGTGCCACCAGCAGAGGAGAGTCCACTGAAGCTTTCTTT. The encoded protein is CATSRGESTEAFF.

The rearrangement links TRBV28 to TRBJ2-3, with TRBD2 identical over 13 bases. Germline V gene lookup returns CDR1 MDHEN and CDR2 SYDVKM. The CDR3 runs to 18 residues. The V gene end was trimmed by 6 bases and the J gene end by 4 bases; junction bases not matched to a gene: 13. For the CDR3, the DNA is TGTGCCAGCAGGGCGCCGGGACTAGCGGGATCTACGGCAGATACGCAGTATTTT. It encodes CASRAPGLAGSTADTQYF.

CDR3 sequence (DNA): TGCAGTGCTAGACCGATCGGTTCACAAGATACGCAGTATTTT. It yields the protein CSARPIGSQDTQYF. V gene TRBV20-1 combines with J gene TRBJ2-3; no reliable D call. Trimming left V 2 bases short and J 5 bases short, with 14 bases between. The V gene's germline CDR1 is DFQATT and CDR2 SNEGSKA (reference sequence). This CDR3 is built from 14 residues.

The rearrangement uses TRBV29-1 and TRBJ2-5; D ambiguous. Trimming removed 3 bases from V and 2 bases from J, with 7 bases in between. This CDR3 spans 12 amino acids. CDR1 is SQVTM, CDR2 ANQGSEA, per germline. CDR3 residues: CSVESPQETQYF. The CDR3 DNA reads TGCAGCGTTGAGAGTCCTCAAGAGACCCAGTACTTC. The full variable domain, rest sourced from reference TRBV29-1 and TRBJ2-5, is SAVISQKPSRDICQRGTSLTIQCQVDSQVTMMFWYRQQPGQSLTLIATANQGSEATYESGFVIDKFPISRPNLTFSTLTVSNMSPEDSSIYLCSVESPQETQYFGPGTRLLVL.

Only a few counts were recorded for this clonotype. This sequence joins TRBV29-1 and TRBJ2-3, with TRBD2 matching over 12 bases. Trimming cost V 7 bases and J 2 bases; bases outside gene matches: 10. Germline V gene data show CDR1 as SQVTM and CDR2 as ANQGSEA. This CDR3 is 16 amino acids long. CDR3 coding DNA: TGCAGCGCTAGAGGAGGACTAGCGGGACTCACAGATACGCAGTATTTT. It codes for CSARGGLAGLTDTQYF.

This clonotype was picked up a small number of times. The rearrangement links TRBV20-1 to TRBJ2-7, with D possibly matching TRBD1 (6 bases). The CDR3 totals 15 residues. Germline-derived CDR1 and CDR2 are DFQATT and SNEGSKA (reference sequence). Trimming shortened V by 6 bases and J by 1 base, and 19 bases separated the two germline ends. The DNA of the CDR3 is TGCAGTGCCTCCGTTAGGGACATATATTCCTACGAGCAGTACTTC. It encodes CSASVRDIYSYEQYF.

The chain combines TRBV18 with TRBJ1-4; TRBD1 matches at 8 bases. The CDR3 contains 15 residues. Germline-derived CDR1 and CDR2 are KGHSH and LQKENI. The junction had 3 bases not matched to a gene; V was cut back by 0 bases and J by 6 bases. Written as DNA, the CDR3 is TGTGCCAGCTCACCACCGGGCAGGGGGCATGAAAAACTGTTTTTT. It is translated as CASSPPGRGHEKLFF.

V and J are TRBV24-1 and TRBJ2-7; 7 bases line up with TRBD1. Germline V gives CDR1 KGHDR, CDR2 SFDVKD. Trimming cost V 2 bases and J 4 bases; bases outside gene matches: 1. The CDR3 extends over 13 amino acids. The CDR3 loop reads CATSDSTGYEQYF. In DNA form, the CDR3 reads TGTGCCACCAGTGATTCGACAGGGTACGAGCAGTACTTC.

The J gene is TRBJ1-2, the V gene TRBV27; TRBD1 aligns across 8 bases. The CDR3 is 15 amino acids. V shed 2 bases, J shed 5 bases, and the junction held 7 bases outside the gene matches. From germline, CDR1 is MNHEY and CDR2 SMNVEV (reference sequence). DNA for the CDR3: TGTGCCAGCAGTTTACGACAGGGGCAAGGGTATGGCTACACCTTC. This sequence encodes CASSLRQGQGYGYTF.

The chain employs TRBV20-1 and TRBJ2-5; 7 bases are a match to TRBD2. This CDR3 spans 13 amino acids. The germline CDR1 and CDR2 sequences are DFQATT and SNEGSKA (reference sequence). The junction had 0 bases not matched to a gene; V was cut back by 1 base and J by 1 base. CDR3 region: CSARASGQETQYF. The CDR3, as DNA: TGCAGTGCTAGAGCTAGCGGCCAAGAGACCCAGTACTTC.

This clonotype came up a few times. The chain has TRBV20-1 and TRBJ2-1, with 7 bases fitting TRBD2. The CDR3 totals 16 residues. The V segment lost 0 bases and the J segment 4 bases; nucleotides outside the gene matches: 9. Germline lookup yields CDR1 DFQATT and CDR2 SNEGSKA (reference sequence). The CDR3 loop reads CSARDRMASGYNEQFF. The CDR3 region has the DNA TGCAGTGCTAGAGATAGGATGGCTAGCGGATACAATGAGCAGTTCTTC.

The DNA of the CDR3 is TGTGCCAGCAGTGAAGCAGGGTTTCGTACAGATACGCAGTATTTT. It yields the protein CASSEAGFRTDTQYF. The V call is TRBV6-1, the J call TRBJ2-3; D not resolved. The CDR3 covers 15 residues. The V end was cut by 0 bases, the J end by 3 bases, with 10 bases between. CDR1 and CDR2 (germline): MNHNS, SASEGT.

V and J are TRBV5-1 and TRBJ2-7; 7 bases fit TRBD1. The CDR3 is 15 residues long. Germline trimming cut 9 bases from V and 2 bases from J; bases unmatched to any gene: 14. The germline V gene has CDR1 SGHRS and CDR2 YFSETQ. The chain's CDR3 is CATSGPGTATYEQYF. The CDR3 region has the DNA TGCGCCACTTCCGGCCCCGGGACAGCGACCTACGAGCAGTACTTC.

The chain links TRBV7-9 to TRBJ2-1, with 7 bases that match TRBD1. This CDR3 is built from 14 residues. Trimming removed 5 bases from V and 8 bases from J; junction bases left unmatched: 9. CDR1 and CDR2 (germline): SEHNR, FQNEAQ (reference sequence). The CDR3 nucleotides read TGTGCCAGCAGCCCCGAGACAGGGTACGATGAGCAGTTCTTC. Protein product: CASSPETGYDEQFF.

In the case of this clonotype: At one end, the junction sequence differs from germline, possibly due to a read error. As DNA, the CDR3 is TGTGCCAACAGTTCCGACAGGGGTTCCAGCGAGCAGTACTTC. Translated, it gives CANSSDRGSSEQYF. This rearrangement joins TRBV27 to TRBJ2-7; 8 bases line up with TRBD1. Looked up from germline, CDR1 is MNHEY and CDR2 is SMNVEV (reference sequence). There are 14 residues in the CDR3.

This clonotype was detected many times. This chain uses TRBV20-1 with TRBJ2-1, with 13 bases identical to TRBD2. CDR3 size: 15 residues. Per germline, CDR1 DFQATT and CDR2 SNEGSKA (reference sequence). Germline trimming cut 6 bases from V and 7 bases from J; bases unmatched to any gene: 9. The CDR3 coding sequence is TGCAGTGCCAGACCACTAGCGGGAGGGCTAAATGAGCAGTTCTTC. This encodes CSARPLAGGLNEQFF.